This T cell receptor beta chain was captured by sequencing in a study of blood T cell repertoires in COVID-19. Overall study: There were acute and convalescent COVID-19 samples, and they came from the United States, Italy and Spain. T cells, B-cell-depleted T cells, or PBMCs supplied cDNA or gDNA.

A Seattle source enrolled patients during active infection and followed them longitudinally. J lost 2 bases, V lost 5 bases, and 10 bases had no gene match. CDR3 length: 16 amino acids. Germline CDR1 SGHTA, CDR2 FQGNSA. Sequencing used immunoSEQ multiplex PCR; TCRdb keeps in-frame clones, though not all of them. The data hold more than 300,000 clones, with 70% to 90% observed a single time. This receptor was taken from a woman aged 25 to 39 with COVID-19, enrolled during active disease. Input material: peripheral blood. The chain uses TRBV7-2 and TRBJ2-5; 8 bases fit TRBD2. The CDR3 spells CASSPRLVAGQETQYF. In nucleotides, the CDR3 is TGTGCCAGCAGCCCACGACTAGTAGCGGGACAAGAGACCCAGTACTTC.